Described below is a single T cell receptor beta chain sequence and its context. Its antigen is still unknown. The sample comes from a study of T cell repertoires in cytomegalovirus infection. Study as a whole: Both a matching HLA type and CMV infection were indicated by public TCR beta signatures.

In TCRdb, the reads were re-called with MiXCR into one record per CDR3 protein. The table has nearly 450,000 distinct CDR3 sequences, approximately 31% seen once. The V and J ends lost 6 bases and 8 bases, in that order; junction bases with no gene match: 9. This CDR3 has 13 amino acids. Findings and caveats of the study: CMV-specific HLA-C-restricted TCR beta clonotypes dominated the ex vivo response. Identification of carriers of CMV plus the relevant HLA was achieved through cumulative public TCR beta family frequency.

This TCR was recovered from a human donor in good health (CMV status not recorded). Some clones in this sample may be carry-over from other donors' samples. The V gene is TRBV12-3 or TRBV12-4, the J gene TRBJ1-2; 7 positions match TRBD1. The sample taken for sequencing was PBMCs. For the CDR3, the DNA is TGTGCCAGCAGCCGGACAGGAGTCGGGGGCTACACCTTC. This codes for CASSRTGVGGYTF.